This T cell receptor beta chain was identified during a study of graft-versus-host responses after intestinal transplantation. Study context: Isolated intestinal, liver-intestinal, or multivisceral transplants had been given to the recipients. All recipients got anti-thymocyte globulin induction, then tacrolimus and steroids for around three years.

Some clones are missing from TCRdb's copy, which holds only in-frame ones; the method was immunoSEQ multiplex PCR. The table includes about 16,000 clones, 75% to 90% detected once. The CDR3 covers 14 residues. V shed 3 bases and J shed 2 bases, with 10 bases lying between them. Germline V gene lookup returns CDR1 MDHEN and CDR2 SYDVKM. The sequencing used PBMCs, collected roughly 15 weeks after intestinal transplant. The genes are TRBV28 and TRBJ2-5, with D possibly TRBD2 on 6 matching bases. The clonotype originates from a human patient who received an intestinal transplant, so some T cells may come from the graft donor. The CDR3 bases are TGTGCCAGCAGTTTTCTAGCGCGTCAAGAGACCCAGTACTTC. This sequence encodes CASSFLARQETQYF.